This TCR beta chain emerged from a study of cytomegalovirus exposure and HLA in healthy donors. Study summary: Unique TCR beta sequences numbering over 100 million came from 150 million to 200 million T cells in an earlier analysis.

PCR primers comprised 60 Vbeta and 13 Jbeta primers. The repertoire was sequenced with immunoSEQ multiplex PCR; TCRdb's copy has only in-frame clones and lacks some. The top ten hold 6% to 8% of the sample, which has over 130,000 clones, approximately 67% seen once. CDR3 length equals 17 residues. CDR1 SGHTA and CDR2 FQGNSA come from the germline V gene. Trimming removed 0 bases at V and 0 bases at J, with 12 bases between. The TCR comes from a woman aged 55-69 years in good health and CMV-seronegative. The chain combines TRBV7-2 with TRBJ2-1, with no clear D. Sequenced input: PBMCs. CDR3 amino acids: CASSLAALISSYNEQFF. CDR3 coding DNA: TGTGCCAGCAGCTTAGCAGCACTAATTAGCTCCTACAATGAGCAGTTCTTC.